This TCR beta chain was captured by sequencing in a study of T cell repertoires in cytomegalovirus infection. MiXCR, applied by TCRdb to the reads, yields one record per CDR3 protein. The table records more than 400,000 distinct CDR3 sequences, approximately 25% of them present only once. This clonotype appeared a few times. V shed 3 bases, J shed 4 bases, and the junction held 9 bases outside the gene matches. Germline-derived CDR1 and CDR2 are DFQATT and SNEGSKA (reference sequence). This CDR3 is built from 16 residues. The clonotype originates from a human donor in good health (CMV status not recorded). Some clones in this sample may be carry-over from other donors' samples. This chain connects TRBV20-1 to TRBJ2-1, with TRBD2 matching over 10 bases. Sequencing was performed on PBMCs. The CDR3 sequence is CSASPLPGLAYNEQFF. Written as DNA, the CDR3 is TGCAGTGCTAGCCCCCTGCCGGGACTAGCGTACAATGAGCAGTTCTTC.